The 8 T cell receptor beta chains in this list originate from one sample, sequenced in a study of brain T cells in children with intractable seizures. Sequenced by immunoSEQ multiplex PCR; TCRdb stores in-frame clones only, minus some. Here the sample spans under 150,000 clones, roughly 92% being singletons. The sample here was peripheral blood, taken at surgery. Receptor source: a boy under two years old with hemimegalencephaly and intractable seizures.

The chain combines TRBV5-1 with TRBJ2-3; D possibly corresponds to TRBD2 (6 bases). Trimming stripped 4 bases from V and 4 bases from J, with 13 bases between. The CDR3 sequence is 14 residues long. Per the germline V gene, CDR1 is SGHRS and CDR2 is YFSETQ. For the CDR3, the DNA is TGCGCCAGCAGCCAAGACCCGGGGGCAGATACGCAGTATTTT. Its protein is CASSQDPGADTQYF.

This rearrangement joins TRBV7-3 to TRBJ2-3; 7 nucleotides line up with TRBD2. Germline values: CDR1 SGHTA, CDR2 FQGTGA. The CDR3 is 14 amino acids. The V gene end was trimmed by 3 bases and the J gene end by 2 bases; junction bases not matched to a gene: 2. CDR3 DNA sequence: TGTGCCAGCAGCTTGACTAGCTTCACAGATACGCAGTATTTT. Translating gives CASSLTSFTDTQYF.

The V gene is TRBV27, the J gene TRBJ1-4; D possibly corresponds to TRBD1 (6 bases). The V and J ends lost 6 bases and 6 bases respectively, with 14 bases between them. This CDR3 is built from 14 residues. Germline V CDR1 and CDR2: MNHEY, SMNVEV (reference sequence). The CDR3 nucleotides are TGTGCCAGCAGGCTAGGGGGGGTGGATGAAAAACTGTTTTTT. Residues: CASRLGGVDEKLFF.

The genes are TRBV19 and TRBJ2-7; TRBD1 agrees at 9 bases. The CDR3 runs 13 residues. Germline assignment: CDR1 LNHDA and CDR2 SQIVND (reference sequence). V lost 11 bases to trimming and J lost 2 bases; unmatched junction nucleotides: 7. The CDR3 here is CAPRTGEAYEQYF. Here the CDR3 DNA reads TGTGCCCCCAGGACAGGGGAAGCCTACGAGCAGTACTTC.

This chain joins TRBV28 and TRBJ1-6; 9 nucleotides match TRBD1. CDR3 length: 14 amino acids. Germline CDR1 is MDHEN and CDR2 is SYDVKM. V was clipped by 7 bases and J by 6 bases; unmatched bases: 4. The CDR3: CASTPGQGNSPLHF. The CDR3 nucleotides are TGTGCCAGCACACCGGGACAGGGTAATTCACCCCTCCACTTT.

In its sample, this clone was seen once. The chain employs TRBV5-1 and TRBJ1-2; D gene uncertain. Germline V gives CDR1 SGHRS, CDR2 YFSETQ. This CDR3 contains 14 residues. Trimming stripped 5 bases from V and 4 bases from J, with 15 bases between. CDR3 amino acids: CASRSDVLSYGYTF. Written as DNA, the CDR3 is TGCGCCAGCAGATCGGACGTCCTCAGCTATGGCTACACCTTC.

The V call is TRBV7-8, the J call TRBJ2-3, with 10 bases matching TRBD2. V was pared by 5 bases and J by 7 bases, with 12 bases of the junction left unmatched. The germline gives CDR1 SGHVS, CDR2 FQNEAQ. The CDR3 contains 16 residues. The DNA for the CDR3 is TGTGCCAGCAGCCCCATTACTAGCGGGATTGTTCATACGCAGTATTTT. Its protein product is CASSPITSGIVHTQYF. Combining the CDR3 with reference TRBV7-8 and TRBJ2-3 gives the whole variable domain GAGVSQSPRYKVAKRGQDVALRCDPISGHVSLFWYQQALGQGPEFLTYFQNEAQLDKSGLPSDRFFAERPEGSVSTLKIQRTQQEDSAVYLCASSPITSGIVHTQYFGPGTRLTVL.

The chain has TRBV7-8 and TRBJ1-5, with TRBD1 as a possible D gene (5 bases). Trimming took off 10 bases at V and 5 bases at J, with 30 bases between the two ends. This CDR3 spans 18 amino acids. Per germline, CDR1 SGHVS and CDR2 FQNEAQ. This chain's CDR3 is CATAIGREGARPDQPQHF. DNA for the CDR3: TGTGCCACCGCGATTGGAAGGGAAGGGGCGAGGCCCGATCAGCCCCAGCATTTT.